The next 25 T cell receptor beta chains were all read from a single sample in a study of vaccination effects on CD4 cells after COVID-19. Method: immunoSEQ multiplex PCR; TCRdb's copy keeps in-frame clones and lacks some. The sample lists tens of thousands of clones, approximately 76% occurring once. The ViraFEST assay expanded antigen-specific CD4+ T cells with viral peptide pools before sequencing. Isolating CD4+ T cells followed more than eight days of culture. No vaccinee had earlier SARS-CoV-2 infection, and nucleocapsid antibodies were negative. These receptors have no known antigen. The sample here was CD4+ T cells from PBMCs cultured with HCoV-NL63 spike peptides, taken before COVID-19 vaccination. Source of these receptors: a human donor who received a COVID-19 vaccine.

This clone was seen more than once but under ten times. V gene TRBV7-2 combines with J gene TRBJ1-1, with D unresolved. Germline V gene data show CDR1 as SGHTA and CDR2 as FQGNSA. The CDR3 totals 15 residues. Trimming left V 3 bases short and J 3 bases short, with 14 bases between. The CDR3 loop reads CASSLSERRDTEAFF. CDR3 nucleotides: TGTGCCAGCAGCTTGTCCGAAAGAAGGGACACTGAAGCTTTCTTT.

The chain links TRBV28 to TRBJ1-2, with D hard to call. Germline assignment: CDR1 MDHEN and CDR2 SYDVKM. V lost 6 bases and J lost 11, with 10 bases in between. The CDR3 is 10 residues long. CDR3 region: CASRGSSYTF. The CDR3 DNA sequence: TGTGCCAGCAGGGGTTCGAGTTACACCTTC.

V usage is TRBV6-6 and J usage is TRBJ1-6; the D gene is possibly TRBD1 (6 bases). CDR3 length equals 15 residues. Deletions cut 5 bases from V and 6 bases from J, with 14 bases between. The germline V gene has CDR1 MNHNY and CDR2 SVGAGI (reference sequence). CDR3: CASSPRGDFNSPLHF. The CDR3 nucleotides are TGTGCCAGCAGTCCCAGGGGAGACTTTAATTCACCCCTCCACTTT.

This sequence joins TRBV7-7 and TRBJ1-2; 7 positions agree with TRBD1. The ends lost 5 bases at V and 2 bases at J; junction bases unmatched: 8. The CDR3 has 15 residues. Germline values: CDR1 SSHAT, CDR2 FNYEAQ (reference sequence). CDR3 in DNA: TGTGCCAGCAGCCCAAGGGGGGGACAGAACTATGGCTACACCTTC. Translated: CASSPRGGQNYGYTF. The full variable domain, completed using reference TRBV7-7 and TRBJ1-2, is GAGVSQSPRYKVTKRGQDVTLRCDPISSHATLYWYQQALGQGPEFLTYFNYEAQPDKSGLPSDRFSAERPEGSISTLTIQRTEQRDSAMYRCASSPRGGQNYGYTFGSGTRLTVV.

This clone was counted a few times. The genes are TRBV6-2 or TRBV6-3 and TRBJ1-4; 9 bases align to TRBD1. The CDR3 totals 15 residues. The germline CDR1 and CDR2 sequences are MNHEY and SVGEGT. V gave up 4 bases and J gave up 7 bases; unmatched junction bases: 7. CDR3 DNA: TGTGCCAGCAGTTCGCCGGGGACAGGGCGTGAAAAACTGTTTTTT. It encodes CASSSPGTGREKLFF.

The chain recombines TRBV6-4 with TRBJ2-7; D may be TRBD2 (7 bases). The CDR3 sequence is 17 residues long. Germline CDR1 MRHNA, CDR2 SNTAGT. The V end lost 0 bases, the J end lost 6 bases, and 21 bases lay between the germline ends. The DNA of the CDR3 is TGTGCCAGCAGTGACTCAAAGGGGGACTACCCCGTTTGCGAGCAGTACGTC. As protein: CASSDSKGDYPVCEQYV.

The chain has TRBV5-5 and TRBJ1-2; 8 nucleotides align to TRBD1. The CDR3 sequence is 17 residues long. The germline gives CDR1 SGHKS, CDR2 YYEKEE (reference sequence). V trimming: 4 bases; J trimming: 0 bases; junction bases outside the gene matches: 11. CDR3 residues: CASSPGTGKSPNYGYTF. The CDR3 DNA is TGTGCCAGCAGCCCTGGGACAGGCAAGTCTCCTAACTATGGCTACACCTTC.

The chain joins TRBV28 to TRBJ2-1; no reliable D call. The germline V gene encodes CDR1 MDHEN and CDR2 SYDVKM. The ends were cut back, 6 bases at V and 9 bases at J, with 12 bases in the middle. The CDR3 is made up of 12 amino acids. The CDR3 protein is CASRGTLGEQFF. CDR3 nucleotides: TGTGCCAGCAGGGGCACCTTAGGTGAGCAGTTCTTC.

V gene TRBV6-5 combines with J gene TRBJ1-4; no reliable D call. Germline V lookup: CDR1 MNHEY, CDR2 SVGAGI. Trimming stripped 5 bases from V and 10 bases from J, with 11 bases between. CDR3 length: 12 amino acids. The CDR3 here is CASSIMDVKLFF. In DNA form, the CDR3 reads TGTGCCAGCAGTATAATGGACGTAAAACTGTTTTTT.

The chain couples TRBV6-5 to TRBJ2-3, with TRBD1 identical over 8 bases. Trimming took 8 bases from V and 2 from J; bases not matched to a gene: 3. CDR1 and CDR2 from the germline V gene are MNHEY and SVGAGI. CDR3 length equals 13 residues. The CDR3 bases are TGTGCCAGCCGACAGGGGCACACAGATACGCAGTATTTT. Its translation: CASRQGHTDTQYF.

CDR3 in DNA: TGTGCCAGCAGCTTCTATAATTCACCCCTCCACTTT. Translation: CASSFYNSPLHF. This chain connects TRBV7-2 to TRBJ1-6; D not certain. Trimming cost V 3 bases and J 3 bases, with 0 bases left between them. The CDR3 extends over 12 amino acids. Germline CDR1 and CDR2: SGHTA and FQGNSA.

This clone showed up just once. The genes are TRBV12-3 or TRBV12-4 and TRBJ1-5, with D unclear. CDR3 length: 12 residues. V was clipped by 3 bases and J by 1 base, with 1 base between them. CDR3 protein: CASSFSNQPQHF. The CDR3 DNA follows: TGTGCCAGCAGTTTCAGCAATCAGCCCCAGCATTTT.

The chain has TRBV29-1 and TRBJ2-5; weak D call: TRBD2 (5 bases). The germline V gene encodes CDR1 SQVTM and CDR2 ANQGSEA. V lost 5 bases and J 2 bases, leaving 15 bases between the germline ends. The CDR3 is 14 amino acids. CDR3 in amino acids: CSVRNRGTQETQYF. DNA of the CDR3: TGCAGCGTTCGGAACCGGGGAACACAAGAGACCCAGTACTTC.

The genes are TRBV6-4 and TRBJ2-5; 7 bases line up with TRBD2. Germline values: CDR1 MRHNA, CDR2 SNTAGT. The trim removed 4 bases at V and 1 base at J, leaving 3 bases unmatched. The CDR3 spans 14 residues. The CDR3 bases are TGTGCCAGCAGTGCTACTAGCGCCCAAGAGACCCAGTACTTC. It encodes CASSATSAQETQYF.

The chain combines TRBV18 with TRBJ1-1; D is unclear. The CDR3 is 12 amino acids. V lost 4 bases and J lost 1, with 4 bases in between. Germline V gives CDR1 KGHSH, CDR2 LQKENI. CDR3 nucleotides: TGTGCCAGCTCACAACGGAACACTGAAGCTTTCTTT. This encodes CASSQRNTEAFF. The full variable domain, in which reference TRBV18 and TRBJ1-1 provide the parts outside the CDR3, is NAGVMQNPRHLVRRRGQEARLRCSPMKGHSHVYWYRQLPEEGLKFMVYLQKENIIDESGMPKERFSAEFPKEGPSILRIQQVVRGDSAAYFCASSQRNTEAFFGQGTRLTVV.

V usage is TRBV5-5 and J usage is TRBJ1-2, with 8 bases that match TRBD1. The CDR3 sequence is 14 residues long. J lost 2 bases, V lost 4 bases, and 4 bases had no gene match. CDR1 and CDR2 (germline): SGHKS, YYEKEE (reference sequence). In nucleotides, the CDR3 is TGTGCCAGCAGCCCAGGGGGCCTGAACTATGGCTACACCTTC. Translation gives CASSPGGLNYGYTF.

The V gene is TRBV12-3 or TRBV12-4, the J gene TRBJ2-6; D not certain. V was cut by 5 bases and J by 4 bases, with 6 bases left in between. The CDR3 consists of 13 residues. CDR3 protein: CASSIYGANVLTF. The CDR3 nucleotides are TGTGCCAGCAGTATTTACGGGGCCAACGTCCTGACTTTC.

The rearrangement links TRBV5-1 to TRBJ2-6; D is ambiguous. The ends were cut back, 1 base at V and 4 bases at J, with 3 bases in the middle. This CDR3 has 13 amino acids. Germline V CDR1 and CDR2: SGHRS, YFSETQ. The CDR3 loop is CASSLRGANVLTF. The CDR3 DNA reads TGCGCCAGCAGCTTGCGGGGGGCCAACGTCCTGACTTTC.

The chain recombines TRBV7-2 with TRBJ2-3, with D possibly matching TRBD2 (5 bases). Looked up from germline, CDR1 is SGHTA and CDR2 is FQGNSA. The CDR3 sequence is 15 residues long. The V and J ends lost 2 bases and 6 bases respectively, with 15 bases between them. The CDR3 DNA reads TGTGCCAGCAGCTTACTTCGGACTCGCCCCGATACGCAGTATTTT. This translates into CASSLLRTRPDTQYF. The full variable domain, its missing parts supplied by reference TRBV7-2 and TRBJ2-3, is GAGVSQSPSNKVTEKGKDVELRCDPISGHTALYWYRQSLGQGLEFLIYFQGNSAPDKSGLPSDRFSAERTGGSVSTLTIQRTQQEDSAVYLCASSLLRTRPDTQYFGPGTRLTVL.

The chain combines TRBV5-1 with TRBJ2-1, with 7 nucleotides matching TRBD1. Germline CDR1 is SGHRS and CDR2 is YFSETQ. The CDR3 extends over 15 amino acids. Trimming took 9 bases from V and 3 from J; bases not matched to a gene: 12. As DNA, the CDR3 is TGCGCCACCAAACAGGGGCCAGGAAGCTACAATGAGCAGTTCTTC. The encoded protein is CATKQGPGSYNEQFF.

The chain couples TRBV2 to TRBJ2-5, with 8 bases lining up with TRBD2. The CDR3 loop spans 18 amino acids. Per germline, CDR1 SNHLY and CDR2 FYNNEI. Trimming cost V 4 bases and J 4 bases; bases outside gene matches: 17. CDR3 protein: CASSVVRGGPRGGETQYF. The CDR3 DNA reads as TGTGCCAGCAGTGTAGTTCGGGGGGGCCCCCGGGGAGGAGAGACCCAGTACTTC.

This rearrangement joins TRBV7-3 to TRBJ2-3; TRBD1 matches 7 bases. This CDR3 comprises 22 residues. Germline CDR1 and CDR2: SGHTA and FQGTGA. V trimming: 1 base; J trimming: 2 bases; junction bases outside the gene matches: 24. This CDR3 is CASSLRGRGGPRRGQVTDTQYF. The CDR3 bases are TGTGCCAGCAGCTTAAGGGGGCGCGGAGGCCCTAGGCGTGGACAGGTCACAGATACGCAGTATTTT.

This chain uses TRBV7-3 with TRBJ2-3; TRBD2 aligns across 10 bases. Germline CDR1 reads SGHTA; CDR2 reads FQGTGA. The CDR3 extends over 14 amino acids. The trim removed 5 bases at V and 6 bases at J, leaving 5 bases unmatched. In nucleotides, the CDR3 is TGTGCCAGCAGCGCGAGCGGGGGGGTGGATACGCAGTATTTT. This sequence encodes CASSASGGVDTQYF.

This chain's CDR3 is CASSTDRGAQPQHF. The CDR3 nucleotides are TGTGCCAGTAGCACAGACAGGGGGGCTCAGCCCCAGCATTTT. This sequence joins TRBV19 and TRBJ1-5, with 9 bases identical to TRBD1. The germline V gene encodes CDR1 LNHDA and CDR2 SQIVND (reference sequence). Trimming at V came to 6 bases and at J to 6 bases, leaving 6 bases not matched to a gene. This CDR3 contains 14 residues.

The chain recombines TRBV30 with TRBJ2-5; no reliable D call. The CDR3 length is 15 residues. V was pared by 0 bases and J by 3 bases, with 14 bases between. Germline-derived CDR1 and CDR2 are GTSNPN and SVGIG (reference sequence). CDR3 sequence: CAWSVSRAGKETQYF. CDR3 coding DNA: TGTGCCTGGAGTGTAAGTCGGGCAGGCAAAGAGACCCAGTACTTC.